A single sample gave rise to the 22 T cell receptor beta chains below, sequenced in a study of T cells expressing NK-cell markers. With the 5' RACE reads reprocessed, TCRdb shows one record per CDR3 protein and no DNA. This table holds around 180,000 distinct CDR3 sequences. Specimen: blood T cells: a sorted CD56 or NKG2C T cell subset, CD4+ or CD8+ T cells, or bulk PBMC T cells (not recorded which). Receptor source: a man aged 18 to 70 in good health.

This chain joins TRBV20-1 and TRBJ1-2; checking the TCRdb D call of TRBD1 is not possible without DNA. CDR3 length: 14 amino acids. Germline CDR1 reads DFQATT; CDR2 reads SNEGSKA (reference sequence). This chain's CDR3 is CSASKGRGPNGYTF.

CDR3 loop: CASSRGQGATEAFF. The genes are TRBV18 and TRBJ1-1; TCRdb's D gene call, TRBD1, goes unchecked for lack of DNA. Germline CDR1 KGHSH, CDR2 LQKENI. The CDR3 is 14 residues long. The full variable domain, with the rest looked up from reference TRBV18 and TRBJ1-1, is NAGVMQNPRHLVRRRGQEARLRCSPMKGHSHVYWYRQLPEEGLKFMVYLQKENIIDESGMPKERFSAEFPKEGPSILRIQQVVRGDSAAYFCASSRGQGATEAFFGQGTRLTVV.

The gene calls are TRBV6-2 or TRBV6-3 and TRBJ2-1; TCRdb's D gene call, TRBD1, goes unchecked for lack of DNA. This CDR3 has 13 residues. Germline-derived CDR1 and CDR2 are MNHEY and SVGEGT. CDR3 sequence: CASSYGDAYEQFF.

The chain has TRBV13 and TRBJ1-2; TCRdb indicates TRBD1, and absent DNA this call remains unverified. The CDR3 runs 14 residues. Germline assignment: CDR1 PRHDT and CDR2 FYEKMQ (reference sequence). The CDR3 region is CATKLRGWGDGYTF. Full variable domain (outside the CDR3, taken from reference TRBV13 and TRBJ1-2): AAGVIQSPRHLIKEKRETATLKCYPIPRHDTVYWYQQGPGQDPQFLISFYEKMQSDKGSIPDRFSAQQFSDYHSELNMSSLELGDSALYFCATKLRGWGDGYTFGSGTRLTVV.

The chain recombines TRBV3-1 with TRBJ2-3; TCRdb's D call, TRBD1, is unchecked because there is no DNA. CDR1 is LGHDT, CDR2 YNNKEL, per germline (reference sequence). There are 15 residues in the CDR3. The CDR3 is CASTKGGGSGNTQYF.

CDR3 residues: CASSLGGQGGYTF. The chain links TRBV7-8 to TRBJ1-2; the D call of TRBD1 rests on TCRdb alone, since no DNA is present to check it. The CDR3 totals 13 residues. CDR1 is SGHVS and CDR2 is FQNEAQ in the germline V gene.

The chain combines TRBV29-1 with TRBJ1-1. CDR1 is SQVTM, CDR2 ANQGSEA, per germline. The CDR3 is 13 residues long. CDR3 sequence: CSVEKGLNTEAFF.

J is TRBJ2-7 and V is TRBV28. Germline V gene sequence: CDR1 MDHEN, CDR2 SYDVKM. The CDR3 extends over 14 amino acids. The CDR3 reads CASSLGVGSYEQYF.

The chain uses TRBV6-5 and TRBJ1-6; TCRdb picks TRBD1, but there is no DNA to check that call. CDR1 MNHEY and CDR2 SVGAGI come from the germline V gene. The CDR3 contains 11 residues. CDR3 protein: CASSFGGPLHF.

The chain recombines TRBV4-1 with TRBJ2-2; lacking DNA, the TRBD2 call made by TCRdb goes unchecked. This CDR3 has 17 residues. The germline V gene has CDR1 MGHRA and CDR2 YSYEKL. The CDR3 reads CASSPRTSGEGTGELFF.

V and J are TRBV3-1 and TRBJ1-6; TCRdb selects TRBD1, and the lack of DNA leaves this call unchecked. The CDR3 sequence is 14 residues long. The germline V gene has CDR1 LGHDT and CDR2 YNNKEL (reference sequence). The CDR3 protein is CASSQQQGGAPLHF.

This sequence joins TRBV5-5 and TRBJ2-5; TCRdb lists TRBD1, though no DNA is available to test this call. The CDR3 length is 13 residues. Germline assignment: CDR1 SGHKS and CDR2 YYEKEE (reference sequence). CDR3 protein: CASSYDRGETQYF. Combining the CDR3 with reference TRBV5-5 and TRBJ2-5 gives the whole variable domain DAGVTQSPTHLIKTRGQQVTLRCSPISGHKSVSWYQQVLGQGPQFIFQYYEKEERGRGNFPDRFSARQFPNYSSELNVNALLLGDSALYLCASSYDRGETQYFGPGTRLLVL.

This chain joins TRBV2 and TRBJ1-3. Germline CDR1 and CDR2: SNHLY and FYNNEI. The CDR3 contains 12 residues. CDR3 region: CASSYSGNTIYF. Full variable domain (rest looked up from reference TRBV2 and TRBJ1-3): EPEVTQTPSHQVTQMGQEVILRCVPISNHLYFYWYRQILGQKVEFLVSFYNNEISEKSEIFDDQFSVERPDGSNFTLKIRSTKLEDSAMYFCASSYSGNTIYFGEGSWLTVV.

The chain recombines TRBV9 with TRBJ2-5; TCRdb designates TRBD2, a call that cannot be tested without DNA. Germline CDR1 reads SGDLS; CDR2 reads YYNGEE. This CDR3 comprises 16 residues. CDR3 residues: CASSVDGGAGGETQYF. Supplemented by reference TRBV9 and TRBJ2-5, the full variable domain reads DSGVTQTPKHLITATGQRVTLRCSPRSGDLSVYWYQQSLDQGLQFLIQYYNGEERAKGNILERFSAQQFPDLHSELNLSSLELGDSALYFCASSVDGGAGGETQYFGPGTRLLVL.

This rearrangement joins TRBV11-1 to TRBJ2-3; the TRBD1 assignment by TCRdb is unverifiable without DNA. The germline gives CDR1 SGHAT, CDR2 FQDESV (reference sequence). The CDR3 sequence is 15 residues long. The CDR3 loop is CASSLALGVTDTQYF.

This chain joins TRBV24-1 and TRBJ1-2. CDR3 size: 14 residues. CDR1 KGHDR and CDR2 SFDVKD come from the germline V gene. The CDR3: CATSVPALIYGYTF.

The chain combines TRBV3-1 with TRBJ2-1. Germline-derived CDR1 and CDR2 are LGHDT and YNNKEL (reference sequence). This CDR3 has 18 amino acids. CDR3 sequence: CASSQDPFSSESYNEQFF.

The V gene is TRBV19, the J gene TRBJ2-1; there is no DNA to check the TCRdb D call of TRBD2. The CDR3 has 15 amino acids. The germline V gene has CDR1 LNHDA and CDR2 SQIVND (reference sequence). CDR3: CASSSEWTRIDEQFF.

The chain couples TRBV5-1 to TRBJ1-1; TCRdb picks TRBD1, but there is no DNA to check that call. This CDR3 is built from 14 residues. Germline V gives CDR1 SGHRS, CDR2 YFSETQ. CDR3 sequence: CASSPGTVNTEAFF.

The rearrangement joins TRBV20-1 to TRBJ1-2. The CDR3 runs to 13 residues. Germline V gene lookup returns CDR1 DFQATT and CDR2 SNEGSKA (reference sequence). Here the CDR3 reads CSARDRRFYGYTF.

V and J are TRBV7-6 and TRBJ2-2; the D call from TCRdb, TRBD1, cannot be confirmed without DNA. The CDR3 contains 15 residues. CDR1 is SGHVS and CDR2 is FNYEAQ in the germline V gene. The CDR3 is CASSLSAPGTGELFF.

The V call is TRBV20-1, the J call TRBJ2-1; TCRdb picks TRBD2, but there is no DNA to check that call. The CDR3 has 14 residues. Germline V gene sequence: CDR1 DFQATT, CDR2 SNEGSKA (reference sequence). This CDR3 reads CSAAPSGAYNEQFF.